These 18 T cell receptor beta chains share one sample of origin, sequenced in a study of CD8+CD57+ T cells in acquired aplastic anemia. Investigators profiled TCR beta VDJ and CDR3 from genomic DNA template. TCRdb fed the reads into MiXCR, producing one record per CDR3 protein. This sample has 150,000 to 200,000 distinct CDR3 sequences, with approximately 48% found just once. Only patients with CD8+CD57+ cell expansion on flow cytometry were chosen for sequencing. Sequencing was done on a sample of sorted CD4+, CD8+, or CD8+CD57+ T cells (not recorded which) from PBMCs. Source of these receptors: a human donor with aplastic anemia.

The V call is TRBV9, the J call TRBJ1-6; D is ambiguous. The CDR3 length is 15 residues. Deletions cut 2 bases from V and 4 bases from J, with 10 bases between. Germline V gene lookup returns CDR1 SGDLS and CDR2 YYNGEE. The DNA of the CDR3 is TGTGCCAGCAGCGTTGCGGCAGATTATAATTCACCCCTCCACTTT. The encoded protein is CASSVAADYNSPLHF.

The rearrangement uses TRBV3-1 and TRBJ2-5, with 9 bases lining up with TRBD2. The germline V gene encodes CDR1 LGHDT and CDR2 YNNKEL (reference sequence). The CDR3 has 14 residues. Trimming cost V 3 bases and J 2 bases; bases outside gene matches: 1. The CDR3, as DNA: TGTGCCAGCAGCCACCTAGCGGGACAAGAGACCCAGTACTTC. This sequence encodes CASSHLAGQETQYF.

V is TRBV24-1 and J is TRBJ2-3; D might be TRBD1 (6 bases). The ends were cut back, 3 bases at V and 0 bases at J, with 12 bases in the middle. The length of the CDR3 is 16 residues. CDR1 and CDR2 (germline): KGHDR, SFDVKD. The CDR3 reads CATSDQQGSSTDTQYF. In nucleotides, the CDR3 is TGTGCCACCAGTGATCAACAGGGATCGAGCACAGATACGCAGTATTTT.

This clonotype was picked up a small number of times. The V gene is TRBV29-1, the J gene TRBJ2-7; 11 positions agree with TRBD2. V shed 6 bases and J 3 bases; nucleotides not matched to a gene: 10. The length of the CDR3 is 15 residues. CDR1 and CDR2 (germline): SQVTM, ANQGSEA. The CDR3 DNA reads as TGCAGCGTGGACAGGGAGCTAGCGGGAGGCTACGAGCAGTACTTC. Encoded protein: CSVDRELAGGYEQYF.

CDR3: CASSIAGSNTGELFF. The CDR3 DNA follows: TGTGCCAGTAGTATAGCTGGATCGAACACCGGGGAGCTGTTTTTT. The V and J genes are TRBV19 and TRBJ2-2; D gene uncertain. CDR1 LNHDA and CDR2 SQIVND come from the germline V gene (reference sequence). V was shortened by 1 base and J by 0 bases, with 6 bases between the two germline ends. CDR3 length: 15 residues.

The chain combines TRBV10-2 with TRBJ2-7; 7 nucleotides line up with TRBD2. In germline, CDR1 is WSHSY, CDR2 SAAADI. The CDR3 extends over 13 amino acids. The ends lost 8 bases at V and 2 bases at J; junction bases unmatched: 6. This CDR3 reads CASGGEGPYEQYF. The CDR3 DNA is TGCGCCAGCGGGGGGGAGGGGCCCTACGAGCAGTACTTC.

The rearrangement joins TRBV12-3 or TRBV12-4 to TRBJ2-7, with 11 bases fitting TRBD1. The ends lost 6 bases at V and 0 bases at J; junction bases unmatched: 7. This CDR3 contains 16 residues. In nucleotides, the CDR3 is TGTGCCAGCAGCCCCCACGGGACAGGGGGCTCCTACGAGCAGTACTTC. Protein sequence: CASSPHGTGGSYEQYF.

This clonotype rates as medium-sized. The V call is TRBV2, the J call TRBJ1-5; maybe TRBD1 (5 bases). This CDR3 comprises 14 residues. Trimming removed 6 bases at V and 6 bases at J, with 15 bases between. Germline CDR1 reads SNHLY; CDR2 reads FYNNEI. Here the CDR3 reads CASRTGDPGQPQHF. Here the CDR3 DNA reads TGTGCCAGCAGGACGGGGGATCCAGGTCAGCCCCAGCATTTT.

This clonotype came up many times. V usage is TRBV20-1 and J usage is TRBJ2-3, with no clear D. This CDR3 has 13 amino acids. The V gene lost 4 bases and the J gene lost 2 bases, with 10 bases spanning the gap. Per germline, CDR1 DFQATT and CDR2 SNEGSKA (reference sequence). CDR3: CSAKVPHTDTQYF. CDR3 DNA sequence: TGCAGTGCTAAGGTTCCCCACACAGATACGCAGTATTTT.

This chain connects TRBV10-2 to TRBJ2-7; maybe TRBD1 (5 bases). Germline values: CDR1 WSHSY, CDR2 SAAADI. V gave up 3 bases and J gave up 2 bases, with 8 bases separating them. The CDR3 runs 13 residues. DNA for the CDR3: TGCGCCAGCAGTGATACAGGAGCCTACGAGCAGTACTTC. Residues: CASSDTGAYEQYF.

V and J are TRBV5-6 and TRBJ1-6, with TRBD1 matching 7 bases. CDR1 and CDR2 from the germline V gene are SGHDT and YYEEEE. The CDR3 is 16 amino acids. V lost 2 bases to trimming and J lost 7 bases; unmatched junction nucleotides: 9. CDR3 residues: CASSFRRGGSNSPLHF. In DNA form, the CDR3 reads TGTGCCAGCAGCTTCCGCAGGGGGGGATCGAATTCACCCCTCCACTTT. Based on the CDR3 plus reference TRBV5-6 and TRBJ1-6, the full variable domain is DAGVTQSPTHLIKTRGQQVTLRCSPKSGHDTVSWYQQALGQGPQFIFQYYEEEERQRGNFPDRFSGHQFPNYSSELNVNALLLGDSALYLCASSFRRGGSNSPLHFGNGTRLTVT.

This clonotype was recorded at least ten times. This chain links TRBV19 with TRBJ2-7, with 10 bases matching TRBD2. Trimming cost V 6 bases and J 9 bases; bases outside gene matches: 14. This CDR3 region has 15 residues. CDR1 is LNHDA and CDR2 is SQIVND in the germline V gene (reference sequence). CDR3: CASRPSSGGQIRQYF. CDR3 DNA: TGTGCCAGTAGGCCTTCTAGCGGGGGCCAGATACGGCAGTACTTC. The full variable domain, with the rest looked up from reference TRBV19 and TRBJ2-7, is DGGITQSPKYLFRKEGQNVTLSCEQNLNHDAMYWYRQDPGQGLRLIYYSQIVNDFQKGDIAEGYSVSREKKESFPLTVTSAQKNPTAFYLCASRPSSGGQIRQYFGPGTRLTVT.

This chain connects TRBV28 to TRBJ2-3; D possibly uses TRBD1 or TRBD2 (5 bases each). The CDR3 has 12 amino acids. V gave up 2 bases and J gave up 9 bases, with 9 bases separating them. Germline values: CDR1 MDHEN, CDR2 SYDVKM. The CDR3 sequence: CASSLQGRTQYF. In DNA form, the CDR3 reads TGTGCCAGCAGTTTACAGGGACGGACGCAGTATTTT.

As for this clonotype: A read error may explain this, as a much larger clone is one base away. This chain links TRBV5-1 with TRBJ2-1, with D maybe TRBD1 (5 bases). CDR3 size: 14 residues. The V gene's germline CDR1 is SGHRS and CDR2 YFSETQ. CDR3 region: CASSLASDRGEQLF. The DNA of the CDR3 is TGCGCCAGCAGCTTGGCCTCTGATAGGGGTGAGCAGCTCTTC.

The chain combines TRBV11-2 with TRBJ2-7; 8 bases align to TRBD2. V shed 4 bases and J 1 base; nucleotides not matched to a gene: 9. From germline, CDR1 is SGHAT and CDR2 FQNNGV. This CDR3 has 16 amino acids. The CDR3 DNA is TGTGCCAGCAGCTCCCAGTTGACGGGAGGGTCCTACGAGCAGTACTTC. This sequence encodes CASSSQLTGGSYEQYF. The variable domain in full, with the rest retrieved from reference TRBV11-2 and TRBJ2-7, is EAGVAQSPRYKIIEKRQSVAFWCNPISGHATLYWYQQILGQGPKLLIQFQNNGVVDDSQLPKDRFSAERLKGVDSTLKIQPAKLEDSAVYLCASSSQLTGGSYEQYFGPGTRLTVT.

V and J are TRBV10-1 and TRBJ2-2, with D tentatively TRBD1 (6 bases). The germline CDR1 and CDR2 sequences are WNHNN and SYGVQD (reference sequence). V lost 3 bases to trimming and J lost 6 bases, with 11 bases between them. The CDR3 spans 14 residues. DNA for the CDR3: TGCGCCAGCAGTGATGGGACACAGGCCGGGGAGCTGTTTTTT. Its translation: CASSDGTQAGELFF.

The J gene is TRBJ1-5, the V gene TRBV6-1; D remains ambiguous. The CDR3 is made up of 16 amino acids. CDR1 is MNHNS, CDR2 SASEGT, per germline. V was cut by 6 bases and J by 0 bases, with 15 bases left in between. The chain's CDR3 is CASSKIGSSSNQPQHF. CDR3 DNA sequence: TGTGCCAGCAGCAAAATCGGGTCCTCTAGCAATCAGCCCCAGCATTTT.

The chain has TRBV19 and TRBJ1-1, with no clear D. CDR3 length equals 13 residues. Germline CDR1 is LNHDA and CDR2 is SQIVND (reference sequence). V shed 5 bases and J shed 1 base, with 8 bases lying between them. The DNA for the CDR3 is TGTGCCAGTAGTTGGGGAGAGAACACTGAAGCTTTCTTT. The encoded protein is CASSWGENTEAFF.